This T cell receptor beta chain emerged from a study of cytomegalovirus exposure and HLA in healthy donors. General study points: Later analysis revealed greater clonal expansion in HLA-associated TCR beta chains than in equally common others. An analysis that came later showed most CMV-associated TCR beta chains appearing HLA-restricted. A later analysis reportedly identified an Asian-associated ancestry cluster as carrying fewer N-insertions than the approximately 640-donor mean.

Comments on this clone: Its antigen is currently unknown.

The PCR had 60 Vbeta and 13 Jbeta primers. The method was immunoSEQ multiplex PCR; TCRdb's version includes in-frame clones alone and lacks a portion of them. Altogether around 99,000 clones are present, over 60% being singletons, with the ten largest covering more than 4%. The germline gives CDR1 SGHNT, CDR2 YYREEE (reference sequence). CDR3 length: 16 residues. Trimming took off 1 base at V and 7 bases at J, with 18 bases between the two ends. The chain recombines TRBV5-4 with TRBJ2-1, with unresolved D. The clonotype was recovered from a male donor in good health and CMV-seronegative. The sequenced sample consisted of PBMCs. The CDR3 region is CASSLLFSTLQNEQFF. The CDR3 region has the DNA TGTGCCAGCAGCTTGCTCTTTTCGACCTTACAGAATGAGCAGTTCTTC.